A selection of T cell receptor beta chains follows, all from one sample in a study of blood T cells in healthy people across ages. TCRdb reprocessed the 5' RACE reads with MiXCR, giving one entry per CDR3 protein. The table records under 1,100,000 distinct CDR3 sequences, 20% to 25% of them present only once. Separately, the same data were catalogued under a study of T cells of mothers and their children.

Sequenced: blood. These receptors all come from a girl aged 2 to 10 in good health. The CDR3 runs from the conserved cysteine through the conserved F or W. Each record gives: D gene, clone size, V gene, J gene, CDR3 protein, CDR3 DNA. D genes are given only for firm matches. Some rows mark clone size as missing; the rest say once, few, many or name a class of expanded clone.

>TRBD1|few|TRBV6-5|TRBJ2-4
CASSCPGQQLDLAKNIQYF
TGTGCCAGCAGTTGTCCGGGACAGCAACTAGATTTAGCCAAAAACATTCAGTACTTC
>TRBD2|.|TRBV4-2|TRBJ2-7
CASSQEATSGIYEQYF
TGTGCCAGCAGCCAAGAGGCGACTAGCGGAATCTACGAGCAGTACTTC
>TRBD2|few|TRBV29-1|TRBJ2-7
CSVGGTSGIYEQYF
TGCAGCGTGGGGGGGACTAGCGGGATATACGAGCAGTACTTC
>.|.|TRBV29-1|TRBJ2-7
CSVYTGRDSSYEQYF
TGCAGCGTTTACACCGGACGGGATTCCTCCTACGAGCAGTACTTC
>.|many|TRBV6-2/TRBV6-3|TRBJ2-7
CASSGTTYEQYF
TGTGCCAGCAGTGGAACGACCTACGAGCAGTACTTC
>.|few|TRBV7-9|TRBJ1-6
CASSPDGGARDSPLHF
TGTGCCAGCAGCCCCGACGGGGGGGCGCGGGACTCACCCCTCCACTTT
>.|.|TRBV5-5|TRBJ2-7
CASSLEQGGFYEQYF
TGTGCCAGCAGCTTGGAGCAGGGGGGATTCTACGAGCAGTACTTC
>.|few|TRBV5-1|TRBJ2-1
CASSLEPENEQFF
TGCGCCAGCAGCTTGGAGCCCGAGAATGAGCAGTTCTTC
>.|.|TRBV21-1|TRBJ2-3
CASSNILDLVDTQYF
TGTGCCAGCAGCAACATCCTGGACTTGGTAGATACGCAGTATTTT
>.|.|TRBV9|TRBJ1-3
CASSVGPFPINLTAGNTIYF
TGTGCCAGCAGCGTAGGACCCTTCCCCATAAATCTCACCGCTGGAAACACCATATATTTT
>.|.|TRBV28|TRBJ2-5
CASQPYRAGEQYF
TGTGCCAGCCAACCTTACAGGGCGGGGGAGCAGTACTTC
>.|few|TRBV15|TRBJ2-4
CATSRDKGLGNIQYF
TGTGCCACCAGCAGAGATAAAGGGTTAGGAAACATTCAGTACTTC
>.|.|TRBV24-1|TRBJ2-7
CATSDPSTVPYEQYF
TGTGCCACCAGTGACCCATCCACAGTTCCCTACGAGCAGTACTTC
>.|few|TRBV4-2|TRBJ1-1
CASTEGDTEAFF
TGTGCCAGCACGGAGGGAGATACTGAAGCTTTCTTT
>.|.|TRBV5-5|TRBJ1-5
CASSLGAAQPQHF
TGTGCCAGCAGCCTGGGGGCCGCCCAGCCCCAGCATTTT
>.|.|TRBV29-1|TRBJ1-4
CSVVGRGTNEKLFF
TGCAGCGTTGTGGGGAGGGGGACTAATGAAAAACTGTTTTTT
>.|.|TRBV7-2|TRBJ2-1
CASSLAIGYNEQFF
TGTGCCAGCAGCTTAGCGATAGGTTACAATGAGCAGTTCTTC
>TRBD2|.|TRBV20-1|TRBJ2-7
CSARVGGRLSYEQYF
TGCAGTGCTAGAGTTGGCGGGAGGTTGTCCTACGAGCAGTACTTC
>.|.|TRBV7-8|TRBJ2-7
CASSADNTGEQYF
TGTGCCAGCAGCGCAGATAACACCGGAGAGCAGTACTTC
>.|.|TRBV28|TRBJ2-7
CASSLGHLGPYEQYF
TGTGCCAGCAGTTTAGGGCACCTTGGCCCCTACGAGCAGTACTTC
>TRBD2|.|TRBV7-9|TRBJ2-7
CASNQGLASVYEQYF
TGTGCCAGCAACCAAGGACTAGCATCGGTCTACGAGCAGTACTTC
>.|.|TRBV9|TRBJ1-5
CASSAAPEQPQHF
TGTGCCAGCAGCGCGGCGCCAGAACAGCCCCAGCATTTT
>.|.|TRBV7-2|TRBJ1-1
CASTYQINTEAFF
TGTGCCAGCACTTATCAGATTAACACTGAAGCTTTCTTT
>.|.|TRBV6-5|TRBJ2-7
CASSYNLGGDEQYF
TGTGCCAGCAGTTACAATCTGGGCGGCGACGAGCAGTACTTC
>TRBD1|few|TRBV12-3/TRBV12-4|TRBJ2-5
CASTSLGTGGSEETQYF
TGTGCCAGCACCTCTCTGGGGACAGGGGGTTCAGAAGAGACCCAGTACTTC
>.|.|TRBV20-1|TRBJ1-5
CSARAVGVRNNQPQHF
TGCAGTGCTAGAGCGGTAGGGGTTCGGAACAATCAGCCCCAGCATTTT
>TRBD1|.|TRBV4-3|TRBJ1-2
CASSQSWSDRDFRGYTF
TGCGCCAGCAGCCAAAGCTGGTCAGACAGGGACTTTAGGGGCTACACCTTC
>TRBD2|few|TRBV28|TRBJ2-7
CASSYFRGGNEQYF
TGTGCCAGCAGTTATTTCCGGGGGGGTAACGAGCAGTACTTC
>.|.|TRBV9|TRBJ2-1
CASSVLTGTLYNEQFF
TGTGCCAGCAGCGTCCTAACAGGGACCCTCTACAATGAGCAGTTCTTC
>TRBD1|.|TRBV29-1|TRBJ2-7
CNVMGQGAYEQYF
TGCAACGTGATGGGACAGGGGGCCTACGAGCAGTACTTC
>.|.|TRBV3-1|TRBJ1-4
CASSQDWASEKLFF
TGTGCCAGCAGCCAAGATTGGGCCTCTGAAAAACTGTTTTTT